Each of the 29 T cell receptor beta chains below was sequenced from the same sample in a study of T cell responses to AZD1222 COVID-19 vaccine. Assay: immunoSEQ multiplex PCR; the TCRdb copy retains only in-frame clones and omits some. This table has 150,000 or so clones, approximately 86% appearing once. This sample comprised peripheral blood, obtained after recovery from COVID-19. These receptors were obtained from an adult who had recovered from COVID-19.

This chain uses TRBV5-4 with TRBJ1-6, with a tentative D call TRBD1 (5 bases). Germline V gives CDR1 SGHNT, CDR2 YYREEE (reference sequence). This CDR3 contains 14 residues. Trimming cost V 1 base and J 6 bases, with 8 bases left between them. DNA of the CDR3: TGTGCCAGCAGCTTGCGACAGATTAATTCACCCCTCCACTTT. Its protein product is CASSLRQINSPLHF.

This rearrangement joins TRBV28 to TRBJ1-6; 7 bases fit TRBD1. Germline V gene lookup returns CDR1 MDHEN and CDR2 SYDVKM. The CDR3 has 17 residues. V dropped 5 bases and J dropped 4; count of bases not matched to a gene: 11. This CDR3 reads CASSLSGTDLYNSPLHF. DNA for the CDR3: TGTGCCAGCAGTCTCTCCGGGACAGATCTTTATAATTCACCCCTCCACTTT.

Points on this clone: An end of the junction does not agree with germline; a read error may underlie this. The J gene is TRBJ1-1, the V gene TRBV19; D gene unclear. Germline CDR1 reads LNHDA; CDR2 reads SQIVND (reference sequence). This CDR3 region has 14 residues. The CDR3 reads CASGIEGVGTEAFF. DNA of the CDR3: TGTGCCAGTGGTATCGAGGGAGTCGGCACTGAAGCTTTCTTT.

The V call is TRBV2, the J call TRBJ1-5; D ambiguous. This CDR3 has 13 amino acids. Germline assignment: CDR1 SNHLY and CDR2 FYNNEI. V shed 1 base and J shed 7 bases, with 8 bases lying between them. The CDR3 region has the DNA TGTGCCAGCAGTGAAGAGAAAGGCCAGCCCCAGCATTTT. Its protein product is CASSEEKGQPQHF.

The chain joins TRBV18 to TRBJ1-2; no reliable D call. CDR3 length equals 14 residues. With 1 base removed from V and 3 bases from J, the gap between germline ends came to 9 bases. CDR1 and CDR2 (germline): KGHSH, LQKENI. CDR3 protein: CASSPQNSDYGYTF. The CDR3 region has the DNA TGTGCCAGCTCACCACAGAATTCCGACTATGGCTACACCTTC.

Points on this clone: The junction departs from germline at one end; a sequencing error may be responsible. V is TRBV27 and J is TRBJ2-2, with 11 nucleotides matching TRBD2. The CDR3 totals 15 residues. CDR1 and CDR2 (germline): MNHEY, SMNVEV (reference sequence). In DNA, the CDR3 is TGTGCCAGCAATTTAGCGGGAGGGCAAGACGGGGAGCTGTTTTTT. Protein product: CASNLAGGQDGELFF.

This clone was seen only once. The rearrangement joins TRBV3-1 (or the pseudogene TRBV3-2) to TRBJ2-7, with 13 bases matching TRBD2. The CDR3 is 16 residues long. V lost 5 bases to trimming and J lost 3 bases; unmatched junction nucleotides: 7. Germline CDR1 LGHDT, CDR2 YNNKEL (reference sequence). CDR3 bases: TGTGCCAGCAGCATGGGACTAGCGGGATCAAACTACGAGCAGTACTTC. Translating it yields CASSMGLAGSNYEQYF.

The chain carries TRBV28 and TRBJ2-7; 14 nucleotides agree with TRBD2. The CDR3 extends over 16 amino acids. J lost 3 bases, V lost 6 bases, and 7 bases had no gene match. Per germline, CDR1 MDHEN and CDR2 SYDVKM. This CDR3 is CASSPGTSGRGYEQYF. DNA for the CDR3: TGTGCCAGCAGCCCTGGGACTAGCGGGAGAGGCTACGAGCAGTACTTC.

The CDR3 spells CASSYVGLTYEQYF. CDR3 nucleotides: TGTGCCAGCAGTTATGTGGGGTTGACCTACGAGCAGTACTTC. The chain links TRBV6-5 to TRBJ2-7, with no clear D. Germline V gives CDR1 MNHEY, CDR2 SVGAGI. The ends were cut back, 3 bases at V and 2 bases at J, with 11 bases in the middle. The CDR3 is 14 amino acids.

The V gene is TRBV4-1, the J gene TRBJ1-1; D perhaps matches TRBD1 (6 bases). V shed 0 bases and J shed 1 base, with 12 bases lying between them. Germline loops: CDR1 MGHRA, CDR2 YSYEKL. The CDR3 is made up of 16 amino acids. Here the CDR3 reads CASSQDYGDTNTEAFF. The CDR3 nucleotides read TGCGCCAGCAGCCAAGATTACGGGGACACGAACACTGAAGCTTTCTTT.

The chain uses TRBV29-1 and TRBJ1-2; the D is unclear. The CDR3 is 11 amino acids. Per germline, CDR1 SQVTM and CDR2 ANQGSEA. Deletions cut 4 bases from V and 3 bases from J, with 6 bases between. The DNA of the CDR3 is TGCAGCGTTGGATTTGACTATGGCTACACCTTC. Translating gives CSVGFDYGYTF.

The chain employs TRBV28 and TRBJ1-5, with D maybe TRBD1 (5 bases). Trimming stripped 8 bases from V and 0 bases from J, with 14 bases between. The CDR3 has 15 residues. Germline V gene sequence: CDR1 MDHEN, CDR2 SYDVKM. As DNA, the CDR3 is TGTGCCAGCTTTTCGAAGGGGAATAGCAATCAGCCCCAGCATTTT. The encoded protein is CASFSKGNSNQPQHF.

This chain uses TRBV2 with TRBJ2-3; no definite D call. CDR3 length equals 12 residues. Germline V lookup: CDR1 SNHLY, CDR2 FYNNEI. The V end lost 2 bases, the J end lost 8 bases, and 8 bases lay between the germline ends. The CDR3 DNA reads TGTGCCAGCAGTGAACGTCGAGTTACGCAGTATTTT. This sequence encodes CASSERRVTQYF.

The chain employs TRBV7-2 and TRBJ2-5; 10 nucleotides align to TRBD2. Losses at the gene ends were 7 bases for V and 3 bases for J; bases not matched to a gene: 5. The CDR3 loop spans 14 amino acids. CDR1 and CDR2 (germline): SGHTA, FQGNSA. The CDR3 bases are TGTGCCAGCAAGCCCGGACTAGCGGAAGAGACCCAGTACTTC. Its translation is CASKPGLAEETQYF.

V gene TRBV7-9 combines with J gene TRBJ1-4; D is unresolved. Trimming shortened V by 2 bases and J by 5 bases, and 12 bases separated the two germline ends. The CDR3 runs to 15 residues. Germline-derived CDR1 and CDR2 are SEHNR and FQNEAQ (reference sequence). CDR3 sequence (DNA): TGTGCCAGCAGCTTAATTCGGGCAGTAAATGAAAAACTGTTTTTT. Protein product: CASSLIRAVNEKLFF.

This clone was counted a few times. CDR3 bases: TGTGCCAGCGTACAGGGGGTCTACGAGCAGTACTTC. It yields the protein CASVQGVYEQYF. The chain joins TRBV21-1 to TRBJ2-7; TRBD1, as called in the table, went unchecked against the DNA. TRBV21-1 is tagged as a pseudogene. This CDR3 has 12 residues.

This chain connects TRBV2 to TRBJ1-1, with 7 nucleotides matching TRBD1. The CDR3 has 13 residues. Germline lookup yields CDR1 SNHLY and CDR2 FYNNEI. Unmatched junction bases numbered 0, after V lost 4 bases and J lost 1 base. CDR3 DNA sequence: TGTGCCAGCAGTGGACAGGGGAACACTGAAGCTTTCTTT. Residues: CASSGQGNTEAFF.

As for this clone: The sample holds other DNA sequences that translate to the same CDR3. The chain links TRBV27 to TRBJ2-7, with D tentatively TRBD2 (5 bases). Germline V gives CDR1 MNHEY, CDR2 SMNVEV (reference sequence). The CDR3 contains 13 residues. V was clipped by 0 bases and J by 3 bases, with 6 bases between them. CDR3 amino acids: CASSLSGSYEQYF. The CDR3 bases are TGTGCCAGCAGTTTATCGGGGAGCTACGAGCAGTACTTC.

CDR3 in amino acids: CASSLEGVRNEQYF. CDR3 DNA: TGTGCCAGCAGCTTGGAAGGAGTGAGAAACGAGCAGTACTTC. V and J are TRBV5-4 and TRBJ2-7; D is unclear. The germline V and J ends were trimmed by 0 bases and 5 bases, with 12 bases remaining between them. Germline assignment: CDR1 SGHNT and CDR2 YYREEE (reference sequence). The length of the CDR3 is 14 residues. The full variable domain, in which reference TRBV5-4 and TRBJ2-7 provide the parts outside the CDR3, is ETGVTQSPTHLIKTRGQQVTLRCSSQSGHNTVSWYQQALGQGPQFIFQYYREEENGRGNFPPRFSGLQFPNYSSELNVNALELDDSALYLCASSLEGVRNEQYFGPGTRLTVT.

This sequence joins TRBV3-1 (or the pseudogene TRBV3-2) and TRBJ1-1; weak D call: TRBD1 (6 bases). The CDR3 sequence is 15 residues long. V lost 2 bases and J lost 1, with 11 bases in between. The V gene's germline CDR1 is LGHDT and CDR2 YNNKEL (reference sequence). CDR3 protein: CASSQNREGNTEAFF. The CDR3 DNA sequence: TGTGCCAGCAGCCAAAACAGGGAGGGGAACACTGAAGCTTTCTTT.

The chain uses TRBV5-1 and TRBJ2-5, with TRBD2 identical over 15 bases. Germline V gene data show CDR1 as SGHRS and CDR2 as YFSETQ. The length of the CDR3 is 19 residues. With V trimmed by 3 bases and J by 5 bases, 14 bases remained unmatched. The CDR3 loop is CASSSGQGGLAGGGETQYF. The CDR3 DNA is TGCGCCAGCAGCTCGGGACAGGGCGGACTAGCGGGAGGGGGGGAGACCCAGTACTTC.

The rearrangement uses TRBV7-2 and TRBJ1-4; 8 nucleotides agree with TRBD1. Germline V gives CDR1 SGHTA, CDR2 FQGNSA. V lost 0 bases to trimming and J lost 8 bases; unmatched junction nucleotides: 5. This CDR3 is built from 15 residues. The CDR3 is CASSLAQGAREKLFF. The CDR3, as DNA: TGTGCCAGCAGCTTAGCGCAGGGGGCGAGGGAAAAACTGTTTTTT.

The V and J genes are TRBV10-3 and TRBJ1-5; D unresolved. The ends were cut back, 3 bases at V and 1 base at J, with 13 bases in the middle. CDR3 length equals 16 residues. Germline CDR1 and CDR2: ENHRY and SYGVKD. In nucleotides, the CDR3 is TGTGCCATCAGTGAAGGTTCCCTAGGGAGCAATCAGCCCCAGCATTTT. It translates to CAISEGSLGSNQPQHF.

This chain uses TRBV2 with TRBJ2-5, with D possibly being TRBD1 or TRBD2 (5 bases each). The V gene lost 6 bases and the J gene lost 5 bases, with 13 bases spanning the gap. This CDR3 is 13 amino acids long. Per the germline V gene, CDR1 is SNHLY and CDR2 is FYNNEI. The CDR3: CASRPNWGETQYF. The CDR3 nucleotides are TGTGCCAGCAGACCTAATTGGGGGGAGACCCAGTACTTC.

V and J are TRBV6-6 and TRBJ2-7, with TRBD1 matching 12 bases. This CDR3 is 16 amino acids long. The V gene end was trimmed by 2 bases and the J gene end by 5 bases; junction bases not matched to a gene: 7. CDR1 MNHNY and CDR2 SVGAGI come from the germline V gene (reference sequence). The CDR3 nucleotides are TGTGCCAGCAGTTACCCGGGACAGGGGGCTTTCGACGAGCAGTACTTC. Amino acids: CASSYPGQGAFDEQYF.

V is TRBV7-6 and J is TRBJ2-2; D gene uncertain. Per germline, CDR1 SGHVS and CDR2 FNYEAQ. V was cut by 5 bases and J by 4 bases, with 8 bases left in between. This CDR3 has 13 amino acids. The CDR3: CASSKYSTGELFF. For the CDR3, the DNA is TGTGCCAGCAGCAAGTACAGCACCGGGGAGCTGTTTTTT. Full variable domain (rest looked up from reference TRBV7-6 and TRBJ2-2): GAGVSQSPRYKVTKRGQDVALRCDPISGHVSLYWYRQALGQGPEFLTYFNYEAQQDKSGLPNDRFSAERPEGSISTLTIQRTEQRDSAMYRCASSKYSTGELFFGEGSRLTVL.

The chain uses TRBV7-6 and TRBJ2-2; 10 bases fit TRBD2. Germline V gives CDR1 SGHVS, CDR2 FNYEAQ. The V and J ends lost 4 bases and 6 bases, in that order; junction bases with no gene match: 8. The CDR3 spans 16 residues. The CDR3 protein is CASSSSSGSNSGELFF. Written as DNA, the CDR3 is TGTGCCAGCAGCTCCTCTAGCGGGAGTAATTCCGGGGAGCTGTTTTTT. Complete variable domain (other parts from reference TRBV7-6 and TRBJ2-2): GAGVSQSPRYKVTKRGQDVALRCDPISGHVSLYWYRQALGQGPEFLTYFNYEAQQDKSGLPNDRFSAERPEGSISTLTIQRTEQRDSAMYRCASSSSSGSNSGELFFGEGSRLTVL.

A few counts support this clone. The V gene is TRBV5-4, the J gene TRBJ2-7, with D unresolved. The germline V and J ends were trimmed by 5 bases and 3 bases, with 12 bases remaining between them. Germline lookup yields CDR1 SGHNT and CDR2 YYREEE (reference sequence). CDR3 size: 13 residues. The CDR3 here is CASSRSGLYEQYF. CDR3 sequence (DNA): TGTGCCAGCAGTCGCTCGGGCCTCTACGAGCAGTACTTC.

The genes are TRBV28 and TRBJ1-5; weak D call: TRBD1 (5 bases). V was pared by 2 bases and J by 7 bases, with 15 bases between. This CDR3 spans 15 amino acids. CDR1 and CDR2 from the germline V gene are MDHEN and SYDVKM. The chain's CDR3 is CASSLGKGFRQPQHF. In nucleotides, the CDR3 is TGTGCCAGCAGTTTAGGCAAGGGGTTCCGGCAGCCCCAGCATTTT.